The subject of this entry is one TCR beta chain. Here immunoSEQ multiplex PCR was the method, and the copy in TCRdb shows in-frame clones only, minus some. In the table there are about 81,000 clones, about 80% of which are singletons. The data were obtained in a study of blood T cell repertoires in COVID-19. For the study at large: From T cells, B-cell-depleted T cells, or PBMCs came the material, which was cDNA or gDNA.

The CDR3 runs 16 residues. Germline V CDR1 and CDR2: SGHDN, FVKESK. J gave up 0 bases and V 4 bases, and 7 bases lay outside the gene matches. This receptor was identified in a human donor in a cohort sampled during active COVID-19. Sequenced input: peripheral blood. This chain links TRBV14 with TRBJ2-7, with 9 bases matching TRBD2. CDR3 bases: TGTGCCAGCAGCCGTTCGAGCGGGGGGAACTCCTACGAGCAGTACTTC. This gives the protein CASSRSSGGNSYEQYF.